Following are 2 T cell receptor beta chains from one sample sequenced in a study of blood T cell repertoires in COVID-19. Assay used: immunoSEQ multiplex PCR; TCRdb lists only in-frame clones, some missing. Of some 88,000 clones in the sample, about 89% are singletons; the top ten hold about 1.8%. The sample taken for sequencing was peripheral blood. These TCRs come from a human donor with active COVID-19. The donor label of this sample is uncertain.

The J gene is TRBJ2-1, the V gene TRBV2; D not resolved. The germline CDR1 and CDR2 sequences are SNHLY and FYNNEI. Trimming left V 8 bases short and J 2 bases short, with 7 bases between. CDR3 length: 12 amino acids. This CDR3 is CASQTPYNEQFF. CDR3 DNA: TGTGCCAGCCAAACACCCTACAATGAGCAGTTCTTC.

This chain connects TRBV7-9 to TRBJ2-5; D is undetermined. Trimming shortened V by 4 bases and J by 1 base, and 7 bases separated the two germline ends. Germline CDR1 SEHNR, CDR2 FQNEAQ (reference sequence). The CDR3 has 13 residues. CDR3 in amino acids: CASSWFGQETQYF. CDR3 coding DNA: TGTGCCAGCAGCTGGTTCGGCCAAGAGACCCAGTACTTC.